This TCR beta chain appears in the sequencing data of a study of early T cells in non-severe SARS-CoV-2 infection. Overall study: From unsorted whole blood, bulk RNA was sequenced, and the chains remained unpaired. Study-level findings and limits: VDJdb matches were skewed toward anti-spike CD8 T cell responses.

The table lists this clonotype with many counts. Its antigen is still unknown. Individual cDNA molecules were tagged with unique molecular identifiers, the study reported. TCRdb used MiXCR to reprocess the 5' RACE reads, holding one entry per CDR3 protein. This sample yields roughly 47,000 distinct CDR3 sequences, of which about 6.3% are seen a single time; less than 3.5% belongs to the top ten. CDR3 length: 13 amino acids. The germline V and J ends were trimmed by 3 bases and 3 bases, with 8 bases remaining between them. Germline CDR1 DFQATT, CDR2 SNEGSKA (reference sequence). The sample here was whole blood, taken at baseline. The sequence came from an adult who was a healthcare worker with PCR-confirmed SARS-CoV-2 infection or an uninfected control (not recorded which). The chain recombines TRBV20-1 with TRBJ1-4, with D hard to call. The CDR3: CSASGQPNEKLFF. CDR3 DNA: TGCAGTGCTAGCGGTCAGCCTAATGAAAAACTGTTTTTT.